This TCR beta chain was captured in a study of memory CD4+ T cells and cytomegalovirus serostatus (dated by TCRdb to between 2018 and 2020). For context, the study as a whole: The cohort included around 35 healthy adults from Belgium, of whom 9 were CMV seropositive and approximately 24 were CMV seronegative. To replicate a published TCR-based CMV serostatus classifier, the study sequenced CD4+ memory TCRbeta repertoires from a Belgian cohort whose cytomegalovirus serostatus was known.

With respect to this clone: The target of this receptor is not known. No base quality values were provided; no much bigger clone lies one nucleotide off.

Results the study describes overall, beyond this receptor: A median bootstrapped AUC of almost 0.96 with a 95% CI of 0.76-1.00 was achieved on the Belgian cohort by the original-framework classifier. For predicting CMV serostatus, the median bootstrapped AUC was about 0.95 using the original framework and about 0.89 using a US-trained random forest. Unlike the original study, which covered naive and memory CD4+ and CD8+ populations, the Belgian study sequenced only CD4+CD45RO+ memory cells. Of over 150 previously reported CMV-associated TCRbeta sequences, about 68 appeared in the CD4+ memory repertoires, each in one to five individuals. The results were interpreted as suggesting that the CMV-associated TCR signature is largely present in the CD4+ memory repertoire.

Single viable CD3+CD4+CD8-CD45RO+ cells were sorted as memory CD4+ T cells on a FACSAria II. CMV serostatus was determined using a Roche Elecsys assay that detects serum IgG against CMV pp150, pp28, p38 and p52. After thawing, total CD4+ T cells were enriched by positive selection with CD4 magnetic microbeads. The samples came from a different study that was designed specifically to examine the CD4+ T cell memory repertoire. Peripheral blood mononuclear cells were isolated and cryopreserved following standard operating procedures; serum was stored at -80 °C. The staining relied on CD3-PerCP (BW264/56), CD4-APC (RPA-T4), CD45RO-PE (UCHT1) and CD8-Pacific Orange (3B5) antibodies, and Sytox blue was used to exclude non-viable cells. According to the germline V gene, CDR1 reads MNHEY and CDR2 reads SVGAGI. The CDR3 measures 14 amino acids from cysteine to phenylalanine. Kept here is only the CDR3 DNA, which spans 42 bases and is read in frame from base 1. V is clipped by 8 bases and J by 2 bases, and the sequence between their germline boundaries is 13 bases long.

Genomic DNA was extracted from sorted cells with the Quick-DNA Microprep Kit. Amplification of TCRbeta DNA was done with the immunoSEQ hsTCRbeta kit, following the protocol from the manufacturer. TCRbeta libraries were sequenced on an Illumina MiSeq instrument. Turning to the authors' computational methods: After out-of-frame sequences were removed, 2.4 million or so distinct TCRbeta sequences remained, averaging approximately 72,000 per individual. Each individual was scored by the count of fewer than 200 previously reported CMV-associated TCRbeta sequences and the total productive distinct TCRbeta count. A beta-binomial model was reimplemented in Python, and scikit-learn random forests with default parameters were trained on US cohort data. On the Belgian cohort, classifier performance was reported as the median AUC, along with percentile confidence intervals, across 10,000 bootstrap iterations. This immuneACCESS table, as held by TCRdb, lists in-frame sequences with V and J called but not all clones. Of the missing ones, under half trace to an unresolved V gene in checked studies; the others have no known cause. V, J and clone size are taken as reported in that table, and D and trimming were inferred from the DNA itself. Present in this sample are 40,000 to 45,000 clones, approximately 82% of which were seen just once. The ten largest make up approximately 1.9% of the sample.

Sequenced input: memory CD4+ T cells from blood. The V and J genes are TRBV6-5 and TRBJ1-5; TRBD1 might be the D gene, on 5 matching bases. The receptor was isolated from an adult in good health and CMV-seronegative. The CDR3 protein: CASSPGGGNQPQHF. The DNA reads as follows: TGTGCCAGCTCCCCCGGGGGGGGCAATCAGCCCCAGCATTTT.